This T cell receptor beta chain originates from a study of graft-versus-host responses after intestinal transplantation. Whole-study results and caveats: Early post-transplant HvG declines tracked with peak circulating GvH clone levels. Detected in recipient marrow were GvH clones, some of which were first observed in ileum or blood.

Comments on this clone: Its specificity is not known.

The table came from immunoSEQ multiplex PCR; TCRdb's copy has only in-frame clones and leaves some out. The sample has some 46,000 clones, around 93% seen once. Germline V gene sequence: CDR1 LNHNV, CDR2 YYDKDF (reference sequence). This CDR3 comprises 13 residues. V lost 3 bases and J lost 1, with 6 bases in between. This chain connects TRBV15 to TRBJ2-5; no reliable D call. The source of this sequence is a human patient who received an intestinal transplant, so some T cells may come from the graft donor. Sample: PBMCs, taken 750 to 850 days after a first intestinal transplant, on the day of a second. CDR3 bases: TGTGCCACCAGCAGTATTCTCCAAGAGACCCAGTACTTC. Translated: CATSSILQETQYF.